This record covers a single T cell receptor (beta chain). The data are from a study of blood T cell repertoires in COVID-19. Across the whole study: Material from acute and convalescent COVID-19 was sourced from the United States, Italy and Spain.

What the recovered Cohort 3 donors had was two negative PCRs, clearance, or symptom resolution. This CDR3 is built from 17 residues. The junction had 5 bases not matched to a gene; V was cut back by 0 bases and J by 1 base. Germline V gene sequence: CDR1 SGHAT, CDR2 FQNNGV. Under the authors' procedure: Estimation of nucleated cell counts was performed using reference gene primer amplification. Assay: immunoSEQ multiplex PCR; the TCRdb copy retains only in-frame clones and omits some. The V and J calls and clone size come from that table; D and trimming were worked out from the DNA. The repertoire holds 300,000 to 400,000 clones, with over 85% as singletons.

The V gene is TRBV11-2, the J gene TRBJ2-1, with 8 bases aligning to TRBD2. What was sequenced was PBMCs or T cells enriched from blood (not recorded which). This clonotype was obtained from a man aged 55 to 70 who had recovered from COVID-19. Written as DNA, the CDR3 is TGTGCCAGCAGCTTAGATCGCCGCGGGGGGTCCTACAATGAGCAGTTCTTC. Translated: CASSLDRRGGSYNEQFF.